A selection of T cell receptor beta chains follows, all from one sample in a study of T cell changes during pregnancy in multiple sclerosis. The repertoire was sequenced with immunoSEQ multiplex PCR; TCRdb's copy has only in-frame clones and lacks some. The sample includes about 100,000 clones, approximately 92% of them seen just once. Sequenced here: peripheral blood, sampled after pregnancy. The receptor set was obtained from a female donor with multiple sclerosis, enrolled in a pregnancy study. The CDR3 runs from the conserved cysteine through the conserved F or W. D genes are given only for firm matches. Not every row has a clone size; where given, it reads once, few, many or a size class.

d_call j_call cdr3_length clone_size v_call cdr3_aa cdr3_nt
- TRBJ1-5 15 - TRBV2 CASKWELYSNQPQHF TGTGCCAGCAAGTGGGAGCTTTATAGCAATCAGCCCCAGCATTTT
TRBD1 TRBJ1-5 13 - TRBV29-1 CSVLTGVDQPQHF TGCAGCGTGCTGACAGGGGTTGATCAGCCCCAGCATTTT
- TRBJ2-7 14 - TRBV11-3 CASGAYPVGYEQYF TGTGCCAGCGGAGCTTACCCGGTTGGCTACGAGCAGTACTTC
TRBD1 TRBJ1-1 15 - TRBV6-5 CASSYSAGGFTEAFF TGTGCCAGCAGTTACTCGGCAGGGGGCTTCACTGAAGCTTTCTTT
- TRBJ1-5 14 - TRBV7-2 CASSLEFLYQPQHF TGTGCCAGCAGCTTAGAATTCCTGTATCAGCCCCAGCATTTT
TRBD1 TRBJ1-3 15 - TRBV11-1 CASSRRGTGGNTIYF TGTGCCAGCAGCCGCCGCGGGACAGGGGGAAACACCATATATTTT
TRBD1 TRBJ2-7 14 - TRBV29-1 CSVESGTGVYEQYF TGCAGCGTTGAATCCGGGACAGGGGTCTACGAGCAGTACTTC
- TRBJ1-2 14 - TRBV7-2 CASSQQSGPYGYTF TGTGCCAGCAGCCAACAATCGGGTCCCTATGGCTACACCTTC
- TRBJ1-3 13 - TRBV30 CAWEHNSGNTIYF TGTGCCTGGGAGCATAACTCTGGAAACACCATATATTTT
- TRBJ2-7 13 - TRBV19 CASSIGTAYEQYF TGTGCCAGTAGTATAGGAACAGCCTACGAGCAGTACTTC
- TRBJ2-3 11 once TRBV11-2 CASSSSDTQYF TGTGCCAGCAGCTCCTCAGATACGCAGTATTTT
- TRBJ2-7 15 - TRBV19 CASTSRATGNYEQYF TGTGCCAGTACCTCCCGGGCCACAGGGAACTACGAGCAGTACTTC
- TRBJ2-3 12 - TRBV29-1 CSEITGSDTQYF TGCAGCGAAATCACAGGGTCGGATACGCAGTATTTT
- TRBJ1-3 17 - TRBV5-1 CASSSGLTGHMGNTIYF TGCGCCAGCAGCTCCGGACTCACGGGACACATGGGAAACACCATATATTTT
TRBD1 TRBJ1-1 14 - TRBV6-5 CASSLGQVTAEAFF TGTGCCAGCAGTTTGGGACAGGTGACGGCTGAAGCTTTCTTT
TRBD2 TRBJ2-2 17 - TRBV19 CASSIFTSGRSTGELFF TGTGCCAGTAGTATATTTACTAGCGGGAGGAGCACCGGGGAGCTGTTTTTT
TRBD2 TRBJ2-7 15 - TRBV6-5 CAAGAAGVYSYEQYF TGTGCCGCAGGCGCAGCGGGGGTTTATTCCTACGAGCAGTACTTC
- TRBJ1-5 15 - TRBV2 CASSEGGYSNQPQHF TGTGCCAGCAGTGAAGGAGGTTATAGCAATCAGCCCCAGCATTTT
TRBD1 TRBJ1-2 14 - TRBV19 CAARDRGRSGGYTF TGTGCCGCCCGGGACAGGGGAAGGAGCGGGGGCTACACCTTC
- TRBJ2-7 14 - TRBV27 CASSLMGAAEEQYF TGTGCCAGCAGTTTAATGGGGGCGGCGGAGGAGCAGTACTTC
- TRBJ2-3 13 - TRBV2 CASSEWRVDTQYF TGTGCCAGCAGTGAATGGAGGGTTGATACGCAGTATTTT
TRBD1 TRBJ2-1 15 - TRBV6-1 CASSVDREPYNEQFF TGTGCCAGCAGTGTAGACAGGGAACCCTACAATGAGCAGTTCTTC
- TRBJ2-1 14 once TRBV7-2 CASSLSTSYNEQFF TGTGCCAGCAGCTTATCCACATCCTACAATGAGCAGTTCTTC
- TRBJ1-5 18 - TRBV21-1 CASSKNRVSLGLNQPQHF TGTGCCAGCAGCAAAAATCGGGTCTCCCTAGGACTCAATCAGCCCCAGCATTTT
- TRBJ2-7 14 - TRBV6-1 CASSEGRVGYEQYF TGTGCCAGCAGTGAAGGGCGGGTTGGCTACGAGCAGTACTTC
TRBD1 TRBJ1-2 16 - TRBV5-5 CASSLLPGQGANGYTF TGTGCCAGCAGCTTGCTTCCGGGACAGGGGGCGAATGGCTACACCTTC
- TRBJ1-5 14 - TRBV6-6 CASSYEGDVQPQHF TGTGCCAGCAGTTACGAGGGGGACGTTCAGCCCCAGCATTTT
TRBD2 TRBJ2-5 18 - TRBV5-1 CASSAGGTSGGRGETQYF TGCGCCAGCAGCGCCGGTGGGACTAGCGGGGGCCGGGGAGAGACCCAGTACTTC
TRBD1 TRBJ2-1 15 - TRBV7-3 CASSSPDRATHEQFF TGTGCCAGCAGCTCCCCGGACAGGGCTACGCATGAGCAGTTCTTC
TRBD2 TRBJ2-7 17 - TRBV28 CASSPWGRTSGSNEQYF TGTGCCAGCAGTCCATGGGGCAGGACTAGCGGGAGTAACGAGCAGTACTTC
TRBD2 TRBJ2-1 19 - TRBV19 CASSIRGRGGTQRHNEQFF TGTGCCAGTAGTATAAGGGGCCGCGGGGGAACCCAGAGACACAATGAGCAGTTCTTC
TRBD1 TRBJ1-2 15 - TRBV5-1 CASSLATGGIHGYTF TGCGCCAGCAGCTTGGCTACAGGGGGGATCCATGGCTACACCTTC
- TRBJ2-7 15 - TRBV4-1 CASSQDLSGAYEQYF TGCGCCAGCAGCCAAGATCTATCCGGGGCCTACGAGCAGTACTTC
- TRBJ1-1 10 - TRBV28 CASSSFSAFF TGTGCCAGCAGTTCCTTTAGTGCTTTCTTT
- TRBJ1-2 14 - TRBV11-3 CASSFGGANYGYTF TGTGCCAGCAGCTTTGGCGGGGCTAACTATGGCTACACCTTC
TRBD2 TRBJ2-3 17 - TRBV5-6 CASSSSGAYASTDTQYF TGTGCCAGCAGCAGTAGCGGGGCTTACGCTAGCACAGATACGCAGTATTTT
- TRBJ2-3 15 once TRBV6-6 CASSYWQGGTDTQYF TGTGCCAGCAGTTACTGGCAGGGTGGCACAGATACGCAGTATTTT
TRBD1 TRBJ2-7 14 - TRBV25-1 CASSARTGLYEQYF TGTGCCAGCAGTGCCCGGACAGGGCTCTACGAGCAGTACTTC
- TRBJ1-6 15 - TRBV30 CAWSAVSSYNSPLHF TGTGCCTGGAGTGCCGTGAGCTCCTATAATTCACCCCTCCACTTT
- TRBJ2-7 14 - TRBV5-5 CASSLWGASYEQYF TGTGCCAGCAGCTTGTGGGGCGCCTCCTACGAGCAGTACTTC
TRBD2 TRBJ2-1 14 - TRBV4-1 CASTSSGRANEQFF TGCGCCAGCACCTCTAGCGGGAGGGCGAATGAGCAGTTCTTC
TRBD1 TRBJ2-2 16 - TRBV7-3 CASSSGRQGAIGELFF TGTGCCAGCAGCTCAGGGAGACAGGGGGCGATCGGGGAGCTGTTTTTT
TRBD1 TRBJ2-3 15 - TRBV5-1 CASRATGKSTDTQYF TGCGCCAGCCGAGCGACAGGGAAGAGCACAGATACGCAGTATTTT
TRBD2 TRBJ2-1 16 - TRBV5-4 CASSSGGWGRGNEQFF TGTGCCAGCAGCTCGGGAGGGTGGGGGCGAGGCAATGAGCAGTTCTTC
TRBD1 TRBJ1-2 15 - TRBV28 CASSLGQGLNYGYTF TGTGCCAGCAGTCTGGGACAGGGCCTTAACTATGGCTACACCTTC
TRBD1 TRBJ1-2 15 few TRBV6-6 CASSYEQGRGYGYTF TGTGCCAGCAGTTACGAACAGGGGAGAGGCTATGGCTACACCTTC
- TRBJ1-5 14 - TRBV9 CASSLDSSNQPQHF TGTGCCAGCAGCCTCGACAGTAGCAATCAGCCCCAGCATTTT
TRBD2 TRBJ2-5 16 - TRBV10-3 CAISESTGLAWETQYF TGTGCCATCAGTGAGTCGACGGGACTAGCTTGGGAGACCCAGTACTTC
- TRBJ1-2 13 - TRBV28 CASSLNSRRGYTF TGTGCCAGCAGTTTAAACTCTAGGCGCGGCTACACCTTC
- TRBJ1-2 12 - TRBV18 CASSPPRGGYTF TGTGCCAGCTCCCCCCCAAGGGGTGGCTACACCTTC
- TRBJ1-2 13 - TRBV6-6 CASSQWFRDGYTF TGTGCCAGCAGCCAATGGTTCAGGGATGGCTACACCTTC
TRBD2 TRBJ2-3 15 - TRBV5-4 CASSRPSGGTDTQYF TGTGCCAGCAGCCGCCCTAGCGGGGGTACAGATACGCAGTATTTT
TRBD1 TRBJ2-7 16 few TRBV5-1 CASSRGGTGETYEQYF TGCGCCAGCAGCCGGGGCGGGACAGGAGAGACCTACGAGCAGTACTTC
TRBD1 TRBJ1-2 15 - TRBV7-9 CASSQGTVSNYGYTF TGTGCCAGCAGCCAGGGGACAGTTTCTAACTATGGCTACACCTTC
- TRBJ1-5 14 - TRBV7-9 CASSRDNWNQPQHF TGTGCCAGCAGCCGGGACAACTGGAATCAGCCCCAGCATTTT
- TRBJ2-7 11 - TRBV20-1 CSASGTDEQYF TGCAGTGCTTCCGGGACTGACGAGCAGTACTTC
- TRBJ2-1 14 - TRBV14 CASSHKTGGTSKFF TGTGCCAGCAGCCATAAGACAGGGGGGACTAGTAAGTTCTTC
TRBD1 TRBJ1-2 13 - TRBV6-1 CASSGTENYGYTF TGTGCCAGCAGCGGGACAGAGAACTATGGCTACACCTTC
TRBD1 TRBJ2-1 14 - TRBV5-1 CASSAGTANNEQFF TGCGCCAGCAGCGCCGGGACAGCGAACAATGAGCAGTTCTTC